This record covers a single TCR beta chain. As yet, its antigen is unknown. Across several immunoSEQ plates, the genomic DNA of each subset was split evenly. The protocol was immunoSEQ multiplex PCR, while the TCRdb copy is restricted to in-frame clones and leaves out a portion. The table records roughly 810,000 clones, about 96% of them present only once. This CDR3 region has 16 residues. Germline CDR1 reads SGHVS; CDR2 reads FQNEAQ. Trimming cost V 5 bases and J 7 bases; bases outside gene matches: 13. The source of the sample is a study of shared clonotypes between healthy human individuals. General study findings and limits: As a rule, naive subsets had a larger estimated richness than memory subsets. Clonotype sharing among donors, it was expected, would be affected by sequencing depth.

Only CD45RO-negative cells positively selected for CCR7 counted as naive CD8 cells, so terminally differentiated effector memory CD45RA+ cells were excluded. Nashville, Tennessee was home to all donors, each a Caucasian adult. This TCR derives from a man aged 25 to 45 in good health. Sequenced: naive CD8+ T cells sorted from blood. The chain joins TRBV7-8 to TRBJ2-1, with 8 bases identical to TRBD2. The CDR3 DNA reads as TGTGCCAGCAGCCGATTTACGGGAGGGCCTCTAAATGAGCAGTTCTTC. Protein product: CASSRFTGGPLNEQFF.